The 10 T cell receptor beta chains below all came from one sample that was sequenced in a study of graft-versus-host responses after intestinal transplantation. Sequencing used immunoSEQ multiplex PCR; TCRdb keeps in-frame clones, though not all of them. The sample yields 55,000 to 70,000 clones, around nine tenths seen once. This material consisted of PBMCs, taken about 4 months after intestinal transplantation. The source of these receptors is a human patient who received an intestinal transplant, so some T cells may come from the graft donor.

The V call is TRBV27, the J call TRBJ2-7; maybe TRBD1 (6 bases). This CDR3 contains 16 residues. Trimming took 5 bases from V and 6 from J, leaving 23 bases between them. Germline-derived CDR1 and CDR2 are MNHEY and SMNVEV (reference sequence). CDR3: CASSGGSGTQVFEQYF. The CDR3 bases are TGTGCCAGCAGTGGGGGCTCCGGGACCCAAGTATTCGAGCAGTACTTC.

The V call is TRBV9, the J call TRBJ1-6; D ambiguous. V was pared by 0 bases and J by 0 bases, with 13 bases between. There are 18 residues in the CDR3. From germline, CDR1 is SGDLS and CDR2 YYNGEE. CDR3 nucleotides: TGTGCCAGCAGCGTAGGCTCTTCCCTCAGCTCCTATAATTCACCCCTCCACTTT. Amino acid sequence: CASSVGSSLSSYNSPLHF. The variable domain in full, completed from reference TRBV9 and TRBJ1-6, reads DSGVTQTPKHLITATGQRVTLRCSPRSGDLSVYWYQQSLDQGLQFLIQYYNGEERAKGNILERFSAQQFPDLHSELNLSSLELGDSALYFCASSVGSSLSSYNSPLHFGNGTRLTVT.

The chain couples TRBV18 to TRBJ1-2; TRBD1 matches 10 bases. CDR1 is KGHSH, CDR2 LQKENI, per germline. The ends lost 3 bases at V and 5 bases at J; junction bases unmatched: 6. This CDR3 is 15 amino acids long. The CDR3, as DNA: TGTGCCAGCTCACCCCTGGACAGGGGGGGGTATGGCTACACCTTC. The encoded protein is CASSPLDRGGYGYTF.

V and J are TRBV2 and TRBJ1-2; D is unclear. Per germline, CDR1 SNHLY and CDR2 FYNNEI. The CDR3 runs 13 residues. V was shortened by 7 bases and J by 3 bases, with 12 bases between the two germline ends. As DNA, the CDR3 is TGTGCCAGCAAGAACCGGCGGGACTATGGCTACACCTTC. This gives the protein CASKNRRDYGYTF.

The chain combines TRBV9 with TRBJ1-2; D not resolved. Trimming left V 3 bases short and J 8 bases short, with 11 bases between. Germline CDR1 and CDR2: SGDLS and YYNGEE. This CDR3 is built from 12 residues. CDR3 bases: TGTGCCAGCAGCGCTTGGGCTCGGGGCTACACCTTC. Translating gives CASSAWARGYTF. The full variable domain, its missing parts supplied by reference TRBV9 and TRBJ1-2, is DSGVTQTPKHLITATGQRVTLRCSPRSGDLSVYWYQQSLDQGLQFLIQYYNGEERAKGNILERFSAQQFPDLHSELNLSSLELGDSALYFCASSAWARGYTFGSGTRLTVV.

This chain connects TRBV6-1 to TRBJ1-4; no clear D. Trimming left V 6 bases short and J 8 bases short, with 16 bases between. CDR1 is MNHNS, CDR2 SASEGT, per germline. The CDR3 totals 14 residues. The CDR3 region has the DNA TGTGCCAGCAGGGCAGGACTTACGTTGGAAAAACTGTTTTTT. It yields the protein CASRAGLTLEKLFF.

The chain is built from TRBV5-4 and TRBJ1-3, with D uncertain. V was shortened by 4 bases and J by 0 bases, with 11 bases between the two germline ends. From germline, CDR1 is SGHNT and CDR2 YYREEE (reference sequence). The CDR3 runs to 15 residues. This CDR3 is CASSLGGISGNTIYF. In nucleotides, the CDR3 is TGTGCCAGCAGCCTTGGCGGCATCTCTGGAAACACCATATATTTT. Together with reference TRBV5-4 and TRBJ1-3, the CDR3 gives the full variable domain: ETGVTQSPTHLIKTRGQQVTLRCSSQSGHNTVSWYQQALGQGPQFIFQYYREEENGRGNFPPRFSGLQFPNYSSELNVNALELDDSALYLCASSLGGISGNTIYFGEGSWLTVV.

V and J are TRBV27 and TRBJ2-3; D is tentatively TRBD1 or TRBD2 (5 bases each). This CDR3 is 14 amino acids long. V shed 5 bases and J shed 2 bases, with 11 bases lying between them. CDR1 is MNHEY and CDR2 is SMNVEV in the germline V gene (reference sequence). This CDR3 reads CASSLLGPTDTQYF. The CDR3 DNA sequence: TGTGCCAGCAGTCTTTTGGGACCCACAGATACGCAGTATTTT.

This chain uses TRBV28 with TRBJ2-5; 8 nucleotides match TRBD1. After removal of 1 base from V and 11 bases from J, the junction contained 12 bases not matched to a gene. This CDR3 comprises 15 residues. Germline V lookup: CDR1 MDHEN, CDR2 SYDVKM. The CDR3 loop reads CASSLYDRGANEQYF. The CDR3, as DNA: TGTGCCAGCAGTTTATACGACAGGGGAGCTAATGAGCAGTACTTC.

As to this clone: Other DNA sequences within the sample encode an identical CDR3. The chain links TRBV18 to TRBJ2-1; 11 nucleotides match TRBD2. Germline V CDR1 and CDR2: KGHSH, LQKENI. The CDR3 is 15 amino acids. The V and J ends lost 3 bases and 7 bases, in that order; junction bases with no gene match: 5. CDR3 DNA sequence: TGTGCCAGCTCACCGGGACTAGCGGAGCTGAATGAGCAGTTCTTC. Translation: CASSPGLAELNEQFF.